Listed below are T cell receptor beta chains from one sample, sequenced in a study of blood T cell repertoires in COVID-19. Libraries were prepared by immunoSEQ multiplex PCR; TCRdb keeps only in-frame clonotypes and omits some of them. The sample gives more than 130,000 clones, approximately 90% of which show up once; roughly 4% is in the top ten. Specimen: peripheral blood. The receptors come from a woman between 40 and 50 years old with acute or convalescent COVID-19. The conserved cysteine and the conserved F or W are not part of the CDR3 here. Clone size, where shown, is once, few, many, or a class for clones that have expanded.

size	length	V	J	CDR3
-	15	TRBV4-2	TRBJ1-5	ASSQGTGGRGNQPQH
-	11	TRBV7-6	TRBJ2-2	ASRVLGHGELF
-	12	TRBV3-1/TRBV3-2	TRBJ1-4	ASSPRQGGEKLF
-	13	TRBV6-1	TRBJ1-3	ASSEDAGPGNTIY
-	12	TRBV11-3	TRBJ2-7	ASSLDAGSYEQY
-	12	TRBV7-2	TRBJ2-3	ASSTAGGTDTQY
-	13	TRBV18	TRBJ2-2	ASSPAGPNTGELF
once	13	TRBV5-1	TRBJ1-2	ASSPPGTLRRGYT
-	16	TRBV21-1	TRBJ1-1	ASSKAWRTGDLNTEAF
-	12	TRBV5-1	TRBJ1-1	ASRDRRSDTEAF
-	12	TRBV6-2/TRBV6-3	TRBJ1-1	ASSGTVGSIEAF
few	12	TRBV6-2/TRBV6-3	TRBJ2-1	ASSYGTGGREQF
-	14	TRBV9	TRBJ2-3	ASSALAGVDTDTQY
-	12	TRBV2	TRBJ2-1	ASSPYDRAHEQF
-	13	TRBV4-1	TRBJ1-3	ASSHVLRSGNTIY
-	12	TRBV3-1/TRBV3-2	TRBJ2-7	ASSPFFSSYEQY
-	10	TRBV9	TRBJ2-2	ASSLSGGELF
-	16	TRBV23-1	TRBJ2-2	ASEKDRGVPANTGELF
once	13	TRBV9	TRBJ2-2	ASSVDRYSNGELF
once	11	TRBV5-4	TRBJ2-7	ASSLTGTYEQY
once	12	TRBV6-5	TRBJ1-1	ASRPRGTYTEAF
once	14	TRBV4-3	TRBJ1-1	ASSQVGRGTNTEAF
few	11	TRBV29-1	TRBJ1-4	SVEGTGDEKLF
-	13	TRBV5-1	TRBJ2-1	ASSRTGNSYNEQF
-	15	TRBV2	TRBJ1-1	ASSPGTGGRVNTEAF
-	13	TRBV9	TRBJ1-4	ASSVRQGVNEKLF
-	12	TRBV6-4	TRBJ1-1	ASRARGLNTEAF
-	12	TRBV19	TRBJ2-3	ASTQGLARDTQY
-	12	TRBV18	TRBJ2-1	ASSPLLGTGEQF
-	12	TRBV7-2	TRBJ1-5	ASSPSREYQPQH
-	10	TRBV30	TRBJ1-2	AWSRGNVGYT
-	11	TRBV29-1	TRBJ1-1	SVDPQGTTEAF